This T cell receptor beta chain is from a study of blood T cell repertoires in COVID-19. About the research overall: Donors in the United States, Italy and Spain gave samples during acute or convalescent COVID-19. T cells, B-cell-depleted T cells, or PBMCs supplied cDNA or gDNA.

With 1 base removed from V and 6 bases from J, the gap between germline ends came to 15 bases. In germline, CDR1 is SGHVS, CDR2 FQNEAQ. The CDR3 length is 15 residues. This clone was picked up a small number of times. Original handling: Amplification of reference gene primers was used by the study to estimate nucleated cell counts. Assay used: immunoSEQ multiplex PCR; TCRdb lists only in-frame clones, some missing. V and J calls and clone size come straight from that table; D and trimming were deduced from the DNA. The table shows roughly 290,000 clones, with about 80% occurring only once. Patients from Seattle were sampled longitudinally, starting during active infection.

The TCR originated in a person aged 65 to 85 with COVID-19, enrolled during active disease. The source material was peripheral blood. This chain uses TRBV7-8 with TRBJ1-2; the D gene is possibly TRBD1 (5 bases). In DNA, the CDR3 is TGTGCCAGCAGCTTAGTAACAGGCCCCAGGGATGGCTACACCTTC. Its translation is CASSLVTGPRDGYTF.